This note documents a single TCR beta chain sequence. The antigen is not known. TCRdb keeps only in-frame clones here, not all; method: immunoSEQ multiplex PCR. The repertoire holds 30,000 to 35,000 clones, with around nine tenths as singletons. Germline loops: CDR1 SGHVS, CDR2 FNYEAQ. J was trimmed by 2 bases and V by 10 bases; bases with no gene match: 8. The CDR3 length is 14 residues. Time point noted: week 47, end of study. What each vaccine dose contained was 300 ug of mutant IDH1 20-mer peptide, accompanied by topical imiquimod. The patients were given eight vaccinations, one each in weeks 1, 3, 5, 7, 11, 15, 19 and 23. The data belong to a study of a mutant IDH1 vaccine in newly diagnosed glioma. Background on the study: First vaccine doses came 4-6 weeks after radiotherapy alone, or with temozolomide cycles.

The chain has TRBV7-6 and TRBJ2-1; the match to TRBD2 covers 7 bases. The sequence was obtained from a woman in her forties with glioma. The sequences come from PBMCs, collected from a glioma patient whose treatment included an IDH1 peptide vaccine. CDR3 nucleotide sequence: TGTGCCACCTCCCCGGGACTACCCTACAATGAGCAGTTCTTC. This codes for CATSPGLPYNEQFF.